This T cell receptor beta chain was sequenced in a study of blood T cell repertoires in COVID-19. Study-level background: There were acute and convalescent COVID-19 samples, and they came from the United States, Italy and Spain. T cells, B-cell-depleted T cells, or PBMCs provided the cDNA or gDNA that served as material.

Those enrolled in Seattle joined during active infection and were followed longitudinally afterward. Libraries were prepared by immunoSEQ multiplex PCR; TCRdb keeps only in-frame clonotypes and omits some of them. Here the sample spans roughly 170,000 clones, 80% to 90% being singletons. The clonotype was recovered from a woman between 65 and 79 years old with COVID-19, enrolled during active disease. The specimen was peripheral blood.

CDR3 nucleotide sequence: TGTGCCAGCAGTTATACAACAGACTCTGGAAACACCATATATTTT. It codes for CASSYTTDSGNTIYF. The chain recombines TRBV6-5 with TRBJ1-3, with D unresolved. Germline V gives CDR1 MNHEY, CDR2 SVGAGI. CDR3 length: 15 amino acids. V lost 3 bases to trimming and J lost 0 bases, with 9 bases between them.